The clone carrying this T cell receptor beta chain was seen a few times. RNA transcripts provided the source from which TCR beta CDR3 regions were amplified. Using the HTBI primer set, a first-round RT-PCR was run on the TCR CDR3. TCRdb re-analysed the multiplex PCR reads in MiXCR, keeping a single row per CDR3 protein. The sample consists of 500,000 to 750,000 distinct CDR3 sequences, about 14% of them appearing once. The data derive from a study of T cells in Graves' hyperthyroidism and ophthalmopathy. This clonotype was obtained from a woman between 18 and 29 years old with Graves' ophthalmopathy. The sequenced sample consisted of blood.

The CDR3 loop reads CASSSTGGGDTEAFF. In DNA form, the CDR3 reads TGTGCCAGCAGCTCTACGGGAGGGGGGGACACTGAAGCTTTCTTT. The chain combines TRBV7-9 with TRBJ1-1; possible D gene TRBD1, 6 bases. From germline, CDR1 is SEHNR and CDR2 FQNEAQ (reference sequence). The CDR3 sequence is 15 residues long. Trimming stripped 4 bases from V and 3 bases from J, with 15 bases between.